This TCR beta chain was obtained from a study of tissue T cells after allogeneic stem cell transplantation. Some clones are missing from TCRdb's copy, which holds only in-frame ones; the method was immunoSEQ multiplex PCR. The sample records thousands of clones, approximately 49% being singletons. Stated time point: mouse harvest day 7 after allogeneic transplant. Mouse grafts combined 10^7 T-cell-depleted bone marrow cells with 10^6 splenic CD5+ T cells. From germline, CDR1 is SNHLY and CDR2 FYNGKV (reference sequence). Trimming shortened V by 2 bases and J by 0 bases, and 5 bases separated the two germline ends. This CDR3 comprises 14 residues. In regard to this clone: Gene names are mouse gene names. The CDR3 extends 1 residue past the end of the read, so its final part is completed from the germline J gene.

The chain links TRBV3 to TRBJ1-3; no firm D call. Sequenced sample: gut tissue. This clonotype was obtained from a female BALB/c mouse given C57BL/6 T cells with graft-versus-host disease after an allogeneic hematopoietic cell transplant. The CDR3 bases that were read are TGTGCCAGCAGCTTACTACTTTCTGGAAATACGCTCTAT. This translates into CASSLLLSGNTLY. The full CDR3 protein reads CASSLLLSGNTLYF.